This T cell receptor beta chain is drawn from a study of blood T cells in healthy people across ages. A sample-barcoded 5' primer and a J-beta primer mix were used in a second PCR of about 7 to 12 cycles. Using its own MiXCR run on the 5' RACE reads, TCRdb lists one record per CDR3 protein. This sample yields approximately 360,000 distinct CDR3 sequences, of which over 45% are seen a single time; around 50% belongs to the top ten. Per germline, CDR1 LGHDT and CDR2 YNNKEL (reference sequence). Trimming cost V 3 bases and J 7 bases; bases outside gene matches: 5. This CDR3 is built from 15 residues. The sequenced sample was blood. The sequence came from a man aged 60 to 69 in good health. The V and J genes are TRBV3-1 and TRBJ2-7, with 14 positions matching TRBD2. CDR3 nucleotide sequence: TGTGCCAGCAGCCAGACTAGCGGGGGGGGAAGGGAGCAGTACTTC. Its protein product is CASSQTSGGGREQYF.